The source of this TCR beta chain is a study of CD8+CD57+ T cells in acquired aplastic anemia. Findings and caveats of the study: Patients and controls shared twenty-nine CD8+ CDR3 sequences.

Using genomic DNA as the template, TCR beta VDJ and CDR3 profiling was carried out. TCRdb redid the calling of the reads with MiXCR, one entry per CDR3 protein. The sample consists of about 170,000 distinct CDR3 sequences, about 60% of them appearing once. This clonotype was counted once. Its specificity is unknown. The sample consisted of sorted CD4+, CD8+, or CD8+CD57+ T cells (not recorded which) from PBMCs. The TCR originated in a human donor in good health.

DNA for the CDR3: TGCAGTGCTAGAGATTTTGAGGTTTCACCCCTCCACTTT. It translates to CSARDFEVSPLHF. The chain couples TRBV20-1 to TRBJ1-6; D not resolved. The CDR3 is made up of 13 amino acids. Germline lookup yields CDR1 DFQATT and CDR2 SNEGSKA (reference sequence). The V gene lost 0 bases and the J gene lost 9 bases, with 9 bases spanning the gap.